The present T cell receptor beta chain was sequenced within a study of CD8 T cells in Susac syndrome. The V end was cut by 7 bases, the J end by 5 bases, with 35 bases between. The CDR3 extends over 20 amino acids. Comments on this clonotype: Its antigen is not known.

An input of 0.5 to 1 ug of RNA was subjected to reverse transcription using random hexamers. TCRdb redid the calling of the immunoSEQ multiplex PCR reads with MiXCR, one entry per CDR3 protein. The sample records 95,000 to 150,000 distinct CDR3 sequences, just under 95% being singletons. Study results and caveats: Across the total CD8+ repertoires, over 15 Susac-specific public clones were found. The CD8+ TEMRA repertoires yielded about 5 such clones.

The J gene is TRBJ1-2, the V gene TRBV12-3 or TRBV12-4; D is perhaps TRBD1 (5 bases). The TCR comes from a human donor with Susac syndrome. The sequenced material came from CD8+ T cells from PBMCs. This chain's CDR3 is CASTNGPGSGRGGNLYGYTF. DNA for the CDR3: TGTGCCAGCACCAATGGGCCCGGTTCCGGTCGGGGGGGGAACCTTTATGGCTACACCTTC.